This T cell receptor (beta chain) was identified during a study of blood T cells in healthy people across ages. From germline, CDR1 is DFQATT and CDR2 SNEGSKA (reference sequence). V was clipped by 3 bases and J by 1 base, with 12 bases between them. There are 14 residues in the CDR3. Next came a second PCR, run for roughly 6 to 11 cycles, which used a sample-barcoded 5' primer along with a J-beta primer mix. Each CDR3 protein gets one entry after TCRdb re-called the 5' RACE reads with MiXCR. The sample has about 730,000 distinct CDR3 sequences; roughly 45% are singletons. Per sample, no less than 6 micrograms of total RNA were extracted.

The sample was blood. This sequence joins TRBV20-1 and TRBJ2-5; D gene uncertain. This clonotype was obtained from an older woman in good health. CDR3: CSASLWRFQETQYF. In nucleotides, the CDR3 is TGCAGTGCTAGCCTCTGGCGTTTCCAAGAGACCCAGTACTTC.